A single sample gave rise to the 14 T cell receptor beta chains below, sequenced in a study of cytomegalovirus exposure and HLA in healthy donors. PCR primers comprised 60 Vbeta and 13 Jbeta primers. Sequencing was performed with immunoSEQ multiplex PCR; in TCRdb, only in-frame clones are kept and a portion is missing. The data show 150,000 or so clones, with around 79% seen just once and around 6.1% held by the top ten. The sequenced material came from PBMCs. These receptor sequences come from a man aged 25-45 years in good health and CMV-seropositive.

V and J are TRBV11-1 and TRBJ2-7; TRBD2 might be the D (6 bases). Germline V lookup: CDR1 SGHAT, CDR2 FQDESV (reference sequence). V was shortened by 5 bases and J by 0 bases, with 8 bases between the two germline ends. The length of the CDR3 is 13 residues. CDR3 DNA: TGTGCCAGCAGCCATAGCGGCTCCTACGAGCAGTACTTC. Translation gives CASSHSGSYEQYF.

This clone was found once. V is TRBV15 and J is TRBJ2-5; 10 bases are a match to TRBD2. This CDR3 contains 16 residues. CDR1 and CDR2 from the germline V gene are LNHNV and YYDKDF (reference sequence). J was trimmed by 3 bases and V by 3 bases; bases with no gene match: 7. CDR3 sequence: CATSRYRTSGKETQYF. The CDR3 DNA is TGTGCCACCAGCAGGTACAGGACTAGCGGTAAAGAGACCCAGTACTTC.

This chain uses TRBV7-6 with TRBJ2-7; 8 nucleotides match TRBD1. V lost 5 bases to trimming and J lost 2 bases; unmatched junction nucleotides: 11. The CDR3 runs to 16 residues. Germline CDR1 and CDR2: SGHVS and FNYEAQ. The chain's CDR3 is CASSPADRQGTYEQYF. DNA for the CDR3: TGTGCCAGCAGCCCCGCCGACCGACAGGGGACCTACGAGCAGTACTTC.

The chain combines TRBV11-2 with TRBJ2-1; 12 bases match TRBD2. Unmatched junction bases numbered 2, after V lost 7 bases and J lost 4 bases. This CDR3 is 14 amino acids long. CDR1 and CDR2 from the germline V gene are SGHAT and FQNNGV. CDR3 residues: CASKLAGGYNEQFF. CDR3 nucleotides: TGTGCCAGCAAGCTAGCGGGGGGGTACAATGAGCAGTTCTTC.

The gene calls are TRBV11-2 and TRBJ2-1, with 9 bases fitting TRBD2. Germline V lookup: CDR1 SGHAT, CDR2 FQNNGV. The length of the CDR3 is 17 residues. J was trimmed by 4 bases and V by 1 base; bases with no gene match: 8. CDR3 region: CASSLAWGLAGYNEQFF. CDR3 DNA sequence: TGTGCCAGCAGCTTAGCTTGGGGTCTAGCGGGATACAATGAGCAGTTCTTC. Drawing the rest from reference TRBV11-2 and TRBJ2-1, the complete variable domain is EAGVAQSPRYKIIEKRQSVAFWCNPISGHATLYWYQQILGQGPKLLIQFQNNGVVDDSQLPKDRFSAERLKGVDSTLKIQPAKLEDSAVYLCASSLAWGLAGYNEQFFGPGTRLTVL.

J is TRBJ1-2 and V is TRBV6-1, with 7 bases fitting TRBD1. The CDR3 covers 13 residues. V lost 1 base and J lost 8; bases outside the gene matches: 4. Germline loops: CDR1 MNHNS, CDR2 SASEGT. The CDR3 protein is CASSEVTGVGYTF. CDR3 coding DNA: TGTGCCAGCAGTGAAGTTACAGGGGTCGGCTACACCTTC.

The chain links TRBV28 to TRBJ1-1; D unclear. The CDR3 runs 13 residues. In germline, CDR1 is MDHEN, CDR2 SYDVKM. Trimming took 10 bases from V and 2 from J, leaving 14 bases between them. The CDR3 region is CATNGVPNTEAFF. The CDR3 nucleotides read TGTGCCACCAACGGGGTTCCTAACACTGAAGCTTTCTTT. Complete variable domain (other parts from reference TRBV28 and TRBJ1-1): DVKVTQSSRYLVKRTGEKVFLECVQDMDHENMFWYRQDPGLGLRLIYFSYDVKMKEKGDIPEGYSVSREKKERFSLILESASTNQTSMYLCATNGVPNTEAFFGQGTRLTVV.

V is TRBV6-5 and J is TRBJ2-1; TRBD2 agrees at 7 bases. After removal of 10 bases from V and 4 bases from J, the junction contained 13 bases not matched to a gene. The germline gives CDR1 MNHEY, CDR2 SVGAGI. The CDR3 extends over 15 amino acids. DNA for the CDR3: TGTGCCACCGAATCATGGACTAGTGGGTACAATGAGCAGTTCTTC. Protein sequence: CATESWTSGYNEQFF.

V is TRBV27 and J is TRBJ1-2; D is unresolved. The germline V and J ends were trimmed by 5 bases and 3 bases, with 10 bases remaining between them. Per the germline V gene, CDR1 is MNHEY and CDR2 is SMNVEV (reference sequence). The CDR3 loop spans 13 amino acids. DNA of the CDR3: TGTGCCAGCAGTCCCGCGAATCACTATGGCTACACCTTC. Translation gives CASSPANHYGYTF.

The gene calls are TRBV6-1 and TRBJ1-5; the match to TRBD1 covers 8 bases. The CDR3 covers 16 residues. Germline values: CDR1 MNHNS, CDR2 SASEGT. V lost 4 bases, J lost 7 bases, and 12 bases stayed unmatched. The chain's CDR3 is CASSVTGGTVWQPQHF. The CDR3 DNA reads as TGTGCCAGCAGTGTTACAGGGGGGACGGTTTGGCAGCCCCAGCATTTT.

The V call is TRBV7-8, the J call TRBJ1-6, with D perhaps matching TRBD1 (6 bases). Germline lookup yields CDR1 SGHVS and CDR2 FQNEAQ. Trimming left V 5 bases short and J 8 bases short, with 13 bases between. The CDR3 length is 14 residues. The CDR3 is CASSPGNRDSPLHF. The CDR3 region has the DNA TGTGCCAGCAGCCCCGGGAACAGGGATTCACCCCTCCACTTT.

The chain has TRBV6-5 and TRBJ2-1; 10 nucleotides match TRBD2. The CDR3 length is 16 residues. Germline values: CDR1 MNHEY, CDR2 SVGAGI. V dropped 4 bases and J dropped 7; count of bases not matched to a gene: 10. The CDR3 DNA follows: TGTGCCAGCAGTTTGGCAGGACTAGCGGTTATTAATGAGCAGTTCTTC. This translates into CASSLAGLAVINEQFF.

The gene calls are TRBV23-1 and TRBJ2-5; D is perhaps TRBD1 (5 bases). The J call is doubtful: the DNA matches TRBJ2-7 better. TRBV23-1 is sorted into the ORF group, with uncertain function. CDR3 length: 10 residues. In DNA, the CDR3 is TGCGCCAGCCCAGGGAACGAGCAGTACTTC. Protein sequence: CASPGNEQYF.

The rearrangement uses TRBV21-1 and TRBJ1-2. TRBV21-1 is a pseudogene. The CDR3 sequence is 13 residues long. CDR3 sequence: CASSASPGCGYTF. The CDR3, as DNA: TGTGCCAGCAGCGCTTCCCCGGGTTGCGGCTACACCTTC.